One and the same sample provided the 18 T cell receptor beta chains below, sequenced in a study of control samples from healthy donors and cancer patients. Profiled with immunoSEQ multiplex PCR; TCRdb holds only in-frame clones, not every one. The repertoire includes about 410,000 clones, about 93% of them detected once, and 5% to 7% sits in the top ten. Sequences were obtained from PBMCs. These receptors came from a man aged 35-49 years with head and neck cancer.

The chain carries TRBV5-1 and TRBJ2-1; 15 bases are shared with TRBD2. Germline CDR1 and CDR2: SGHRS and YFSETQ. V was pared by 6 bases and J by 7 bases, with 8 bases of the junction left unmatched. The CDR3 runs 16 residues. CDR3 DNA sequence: TGCGCCAGCAAGGGACTAGCGGGGGGCCTTGGGAATGAGCAGTTCTTC. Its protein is CASKGLAGGLGNEQFF.

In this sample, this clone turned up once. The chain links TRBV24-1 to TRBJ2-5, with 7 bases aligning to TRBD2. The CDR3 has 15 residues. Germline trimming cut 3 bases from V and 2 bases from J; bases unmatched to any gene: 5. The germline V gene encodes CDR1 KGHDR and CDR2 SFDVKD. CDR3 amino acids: CATSDRLAPQETQYF. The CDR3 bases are TGTGCCACCAGTGATCGACTAGCCCCGCAAGAGACCCAGTACTTC.

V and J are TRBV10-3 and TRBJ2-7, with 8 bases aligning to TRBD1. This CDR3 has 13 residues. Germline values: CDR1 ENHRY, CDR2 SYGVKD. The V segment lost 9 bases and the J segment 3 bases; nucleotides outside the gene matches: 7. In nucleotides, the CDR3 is TGTGCCATACTCTACGGGACAGGCTACGAGCAGTACTTC. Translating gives CAILYGTGYEQYF.

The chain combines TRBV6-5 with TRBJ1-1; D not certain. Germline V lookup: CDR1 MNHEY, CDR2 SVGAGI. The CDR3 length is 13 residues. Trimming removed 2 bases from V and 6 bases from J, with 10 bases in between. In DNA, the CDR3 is TGTGCCAGCAGTTACATCCGGGATTCTGAAGCTTTCTTT. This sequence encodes CASSYIRDSEAFF.

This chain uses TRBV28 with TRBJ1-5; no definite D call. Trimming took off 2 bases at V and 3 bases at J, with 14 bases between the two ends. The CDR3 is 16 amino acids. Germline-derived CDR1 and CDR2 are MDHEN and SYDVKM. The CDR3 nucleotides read TGTGCCAGCAGTTTAGGGCAGCCAACCAACAATCAGCCCCAGCATTTT. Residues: CASSLGQPTNNQPQHF.

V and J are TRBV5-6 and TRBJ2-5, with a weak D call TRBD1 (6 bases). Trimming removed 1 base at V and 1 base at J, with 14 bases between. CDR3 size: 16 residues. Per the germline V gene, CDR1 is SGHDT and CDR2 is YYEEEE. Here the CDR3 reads CASSLSLAGVQETQYF. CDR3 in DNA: TGTGCCAGCAGCTTGAGTCTGGCAGGGGTCCAAGAGACCCAGTACTTC.

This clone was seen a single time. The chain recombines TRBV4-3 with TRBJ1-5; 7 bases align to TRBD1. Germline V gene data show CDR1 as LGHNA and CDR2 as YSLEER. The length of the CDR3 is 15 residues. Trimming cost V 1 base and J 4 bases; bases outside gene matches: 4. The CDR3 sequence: CASSQGRGRNQPQHF. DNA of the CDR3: TGCGCCAGCAGCCAAGGTAGGGGGCGGAATCAGCCCCAGCATTTT.

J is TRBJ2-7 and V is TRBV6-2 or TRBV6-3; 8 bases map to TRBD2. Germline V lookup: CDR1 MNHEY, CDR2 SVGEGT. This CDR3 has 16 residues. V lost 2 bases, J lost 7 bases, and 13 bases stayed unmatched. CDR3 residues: CASSYNRGLVPREQYF. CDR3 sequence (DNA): TGTGCCAGCAGTTACAACCGGGGACTAGTCCCTCGGGAGCAGTACTTC.

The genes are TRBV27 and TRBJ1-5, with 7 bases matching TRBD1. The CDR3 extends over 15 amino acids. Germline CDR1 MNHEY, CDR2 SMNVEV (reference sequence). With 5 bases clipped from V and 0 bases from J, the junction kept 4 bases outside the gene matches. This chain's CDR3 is CASSLRTGSNQPQHF. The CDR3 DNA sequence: TGTGCCAGCAGTCTACGGACAGGTAGCAATCAGCCCCAGCATTTT.

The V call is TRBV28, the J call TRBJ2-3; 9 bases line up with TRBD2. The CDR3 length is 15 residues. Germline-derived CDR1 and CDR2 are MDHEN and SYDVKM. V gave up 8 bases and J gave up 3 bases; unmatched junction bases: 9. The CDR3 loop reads CASSLRAGGTDTQYF. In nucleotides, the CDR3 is TGTGCCAGCTCCCTTAGAGCGGGAGGTACAGATACGCAGTATTTT.

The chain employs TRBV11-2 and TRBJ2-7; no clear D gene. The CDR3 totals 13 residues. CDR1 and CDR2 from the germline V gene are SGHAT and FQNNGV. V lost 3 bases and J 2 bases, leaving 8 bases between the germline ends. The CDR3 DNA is TGTGCCAGCAGCTTTTCGTCTCCCTACGAGCAGTACTTC. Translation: CASSFSSPYEQYF.

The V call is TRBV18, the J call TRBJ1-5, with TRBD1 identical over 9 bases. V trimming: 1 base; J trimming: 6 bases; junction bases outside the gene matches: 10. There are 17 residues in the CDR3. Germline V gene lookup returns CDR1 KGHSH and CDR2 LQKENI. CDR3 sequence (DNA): TGTGCCAGCTCACCACTTTCGGGACAGGGATACCCTCAGCCCCAGCATTTT. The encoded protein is CASSPLSGQGYPQPQHF.

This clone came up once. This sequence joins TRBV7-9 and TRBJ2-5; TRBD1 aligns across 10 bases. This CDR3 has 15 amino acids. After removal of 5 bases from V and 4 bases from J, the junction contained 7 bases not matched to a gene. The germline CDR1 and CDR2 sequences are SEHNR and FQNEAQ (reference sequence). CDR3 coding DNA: TGTGCCAGCAGCGCAATATGGGACAGGGGAGAGACCCAGTACTTC. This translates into CASSAIWDRGETQYF.

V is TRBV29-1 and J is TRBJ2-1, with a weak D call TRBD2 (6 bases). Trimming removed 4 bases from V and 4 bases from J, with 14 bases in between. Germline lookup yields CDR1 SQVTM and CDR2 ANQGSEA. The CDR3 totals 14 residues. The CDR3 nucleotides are TGCAGCGTTGGTCGGGACTCATCTTACAATGAGCAGTTCTTC. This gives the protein CSVGRDSSYNEQFF.

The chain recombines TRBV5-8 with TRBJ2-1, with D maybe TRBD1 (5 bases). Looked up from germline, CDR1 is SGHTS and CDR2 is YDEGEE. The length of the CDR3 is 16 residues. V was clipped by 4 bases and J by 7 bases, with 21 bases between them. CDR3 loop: CASSPELGPKGNEQFF. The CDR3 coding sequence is TGTGCCAGCAGCCCGGAGTTGGGGCCAAAAGGGAATGAGCAGTTCTTC.

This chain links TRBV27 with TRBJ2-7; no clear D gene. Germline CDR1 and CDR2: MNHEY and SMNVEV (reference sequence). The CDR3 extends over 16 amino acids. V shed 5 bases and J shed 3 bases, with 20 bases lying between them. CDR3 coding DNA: TGTGCCAGCAGTCGAGCGCAGGCTCCTCCCTTCTACGAGCAGTACTTC. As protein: CASSRAQAPPFYEQYF.

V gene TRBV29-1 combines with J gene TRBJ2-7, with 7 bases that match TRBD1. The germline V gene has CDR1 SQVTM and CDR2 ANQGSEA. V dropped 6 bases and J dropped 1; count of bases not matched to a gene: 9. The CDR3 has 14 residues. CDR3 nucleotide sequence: TGCAGCGTGGGGACAGACCTCTCTTCCTACGAGCAGTACTTC. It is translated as CSVGTDLSSYEQYF.

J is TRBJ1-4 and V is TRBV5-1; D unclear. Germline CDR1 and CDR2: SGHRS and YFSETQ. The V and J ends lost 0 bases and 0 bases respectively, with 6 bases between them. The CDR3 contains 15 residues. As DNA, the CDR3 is TGCGCCAGCAGCTTGGATCCTGCAACTAATGAAAAACTGTTTTTT. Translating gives CASSLDPATNEKLFF.